The 5 T cell receptor beta chains given below trace back to one sample, sequenced in a study of T cell clonotyping in hematopoietic cell transplantation. As to time point: recipient sample about 28 days before transplant, after cytoreduction. Data came from immunoSEQ multiplex PCR; TCRdb stores just in-frame clones and leaves some out. The table lists roughly 49,000 clones, 65% to 90% of them singletons. The sample here was peripheral blood mononuclear cells, taken before stem cell transplant. These receptors were collected from a man in his 60s with biphenotypic leukemia. Some clones in this sample may be carry-over from other donors' samples.

This clone was found once. This rearrangement joins TRBV9 to TRBJ2-3; D may be TRBD1 (5 bases). Germline CDR1 is SGDLS and CDR2 is YYNGEE. V lost 4 bases and J lost 5, with 14 bases in between. The CDR3 spans 14 residues. CDR3 region: CASSWGSQEDTQYF. The DNA for the CDR3 is TGTGCCAGCAGCTGGGGCAGTCAAGAAGATACGCAGTATTTT.

J is TRBJ2-7 and V is TRBV6-5; 7 bases agree with TRBD1. This CDR3 has 14 residues. V trimming: 6 bases; J trimming: 1 base; junction bases outside the gene matches: 6. Looked up from germline, CDR1 is MNHEY and CDR2 is SVGAGI. CDR3 sequence: CASSVPGQSYEQYF. In nucleotides, the CDR3 is TGTGCCAGCAGCGTACCGGGACAGTCCTACGAGCAGTACTTC.

The V and J genes are TRBV4-1 and TRBJ1-2; maybe TRBD1 (6 bases). CDR1 is MGHRA and CDR2 is YSYEKL in the germline V gene. V gave up 0 bases and J gave up 8 bases, with 19 bases separating them. This CDR3 is 16 amino acids long. The CDR3 region has the DNA TGCGCCAGCAGCCAAGATTATCAGGGGCCCCCGGAGGGCTACACCTTC. Its protein is CASSQDYQGPPEGYTF.

A word on this clone: At one end, the junction sequence differs from germline, possibly due to a read error. The V gene is TRBV6-1, the J gene TRBJ2-7; the D call may be TRBD1 or TRBD2 (5 bases each). Germline CDR1 and CDR2: MNHNS and SASEGT. The CDR3 has 12 amino acids. CDR3: CASSARDGTNEF. The DNA for the CDR3 is TGTGCCAGCAGTGCGAGGGACGGAACTAATGAGTTC.

This chain uses TRBV6-5 with TRBJ1-5; D is unclear. The CDR3 has 14 residues. V was pared by 9 bases and J by 2 bases, with 14 bases between. Germline V gives CDR1 MNHEY, CDR2 SVGAGI. CDR3 protein: CASPGGGRNQPQHF. CDR3 DNA: TGTGCCAGTCCTGGAGGTGGCCGCAATCAGCCCCAGCATTTT.